This TCR beta chain came from a study of blood T cell repertoires in COVID-19. About the research overall: Material from acute and convalescent COVID-19 was sourced from the United States, Italy and Spain. PBMCs, B-cell-depleted T cells, or T cells were the source of the cDNA or gDNA that made up the material.

Sequenced by immunoSEQ multiplex PCR; TCRdb stores in-frame clones only, minus some. The sample has approximately 100,000 clones, 80% to 90% seen once. Recruits, aged about 18 to 95 years, lived in around 24 US areas. The study assigned cohorts using participant-reported clinical history. Germline CDR1 reads SGHVS; CDR2 reads FQNEAQ. Unmatched junction bases numbered 8, after V lost 5 bases and J lost 4 bases. The CDR3 consists of 16 residues. The sample was PBMCs or T cells enriched from blood (not recorded which). The TCR comes from a woman aged 45-65 years who had recovered from COVID-19. The chain couples TRBV7-8 to TRBJ2-1; 10 bases are a match to TRBD2. Written as DNA, the CDR3 is TGTGCCAGCAGCCCCGGGGGAGCGGGAGGGTACAATGAGCAGTTCTTC. Its protein is CASSPGGAGGYNEQFF.